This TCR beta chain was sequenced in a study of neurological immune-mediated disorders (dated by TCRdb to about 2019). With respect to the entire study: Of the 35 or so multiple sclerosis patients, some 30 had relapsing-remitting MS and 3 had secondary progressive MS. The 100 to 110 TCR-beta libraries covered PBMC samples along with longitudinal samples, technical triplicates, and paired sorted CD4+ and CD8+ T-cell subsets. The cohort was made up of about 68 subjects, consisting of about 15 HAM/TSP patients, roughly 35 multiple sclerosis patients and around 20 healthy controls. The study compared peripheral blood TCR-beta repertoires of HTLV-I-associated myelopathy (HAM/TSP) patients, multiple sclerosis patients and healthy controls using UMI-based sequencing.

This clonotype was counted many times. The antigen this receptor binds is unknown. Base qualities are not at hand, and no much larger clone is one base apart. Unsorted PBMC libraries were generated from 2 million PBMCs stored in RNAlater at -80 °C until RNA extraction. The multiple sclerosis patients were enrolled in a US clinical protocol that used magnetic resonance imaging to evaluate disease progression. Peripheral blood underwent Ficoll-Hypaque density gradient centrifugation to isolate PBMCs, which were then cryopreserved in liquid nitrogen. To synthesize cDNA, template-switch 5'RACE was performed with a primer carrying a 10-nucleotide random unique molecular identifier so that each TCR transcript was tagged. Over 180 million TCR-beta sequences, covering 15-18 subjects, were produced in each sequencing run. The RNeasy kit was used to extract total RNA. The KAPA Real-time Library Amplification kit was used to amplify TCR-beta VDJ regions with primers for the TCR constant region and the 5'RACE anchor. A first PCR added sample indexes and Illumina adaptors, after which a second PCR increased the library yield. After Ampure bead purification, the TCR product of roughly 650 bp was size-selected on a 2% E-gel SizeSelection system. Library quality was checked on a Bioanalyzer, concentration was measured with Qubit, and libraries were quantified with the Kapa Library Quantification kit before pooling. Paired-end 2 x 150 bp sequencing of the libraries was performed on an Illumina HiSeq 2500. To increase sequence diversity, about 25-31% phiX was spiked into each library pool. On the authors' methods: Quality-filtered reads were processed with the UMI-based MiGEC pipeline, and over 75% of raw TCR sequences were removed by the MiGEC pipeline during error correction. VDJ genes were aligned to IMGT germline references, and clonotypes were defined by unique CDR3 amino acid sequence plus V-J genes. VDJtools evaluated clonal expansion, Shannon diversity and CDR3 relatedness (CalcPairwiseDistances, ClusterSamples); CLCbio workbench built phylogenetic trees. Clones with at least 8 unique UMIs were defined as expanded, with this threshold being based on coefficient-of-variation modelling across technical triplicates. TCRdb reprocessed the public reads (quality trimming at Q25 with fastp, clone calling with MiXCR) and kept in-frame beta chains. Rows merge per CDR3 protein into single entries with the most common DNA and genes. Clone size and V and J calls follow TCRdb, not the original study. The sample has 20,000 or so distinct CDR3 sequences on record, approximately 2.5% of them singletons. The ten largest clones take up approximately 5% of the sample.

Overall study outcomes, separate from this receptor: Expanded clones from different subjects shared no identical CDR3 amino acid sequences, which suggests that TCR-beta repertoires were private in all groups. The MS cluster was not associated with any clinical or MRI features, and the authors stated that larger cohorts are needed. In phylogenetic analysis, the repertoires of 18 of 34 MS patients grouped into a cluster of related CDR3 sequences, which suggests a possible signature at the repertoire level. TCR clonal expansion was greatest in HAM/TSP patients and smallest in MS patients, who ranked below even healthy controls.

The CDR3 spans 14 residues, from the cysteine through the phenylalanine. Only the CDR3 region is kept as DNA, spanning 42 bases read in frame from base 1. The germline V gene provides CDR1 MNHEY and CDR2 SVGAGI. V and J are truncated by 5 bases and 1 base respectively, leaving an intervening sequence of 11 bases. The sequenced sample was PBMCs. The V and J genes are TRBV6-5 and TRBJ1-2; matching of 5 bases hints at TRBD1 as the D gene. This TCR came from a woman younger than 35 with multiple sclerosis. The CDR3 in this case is CASSTSRVNYGYTF. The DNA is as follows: TGTGCCAGCAGTACATCCAGGGTTAACTATGGCTACACCTTC.